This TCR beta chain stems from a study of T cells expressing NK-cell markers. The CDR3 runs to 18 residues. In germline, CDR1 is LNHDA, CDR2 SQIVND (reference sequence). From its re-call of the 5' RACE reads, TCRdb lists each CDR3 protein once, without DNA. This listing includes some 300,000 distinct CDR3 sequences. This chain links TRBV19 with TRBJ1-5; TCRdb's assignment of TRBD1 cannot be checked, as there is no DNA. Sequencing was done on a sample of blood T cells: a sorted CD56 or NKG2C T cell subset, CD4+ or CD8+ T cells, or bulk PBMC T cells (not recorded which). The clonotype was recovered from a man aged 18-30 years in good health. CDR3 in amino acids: CASSIDQRGWDSNQPQHF. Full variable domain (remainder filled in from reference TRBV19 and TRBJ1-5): DGGITQSPKYLFRKEGQNVTLSCEQNLNHDAMYWYRQDPGQGLRLIYYSQIVNDFQKGDIAEGYSVSREKKESFPLTVTSAQKNPTAFYLCASSIDQRGWDSNQPQHFGDGTRLSIL.